This T cell receptor (beta chain) was observed in a study of CD8+CD57+ T cells in acquired aplastic anemia. Overall study context: An average of about 3.2 ug of DNA was obtained from sorted CD4+ and CD8+ cells. Whole-study findings and limits: Patients and controls shared approximately 30 CD8+ CDR3 sequences. Patients versus controls showed no significant CD8+ Simpson's diversity difference.

With regard to this clonotype: Its target is not known.

For sequencing, patients were chosen who had shown expansion of CD8+CD57+ cells by flow cytometry. Patients were untreated when blood was sampled. The ends lost 6 bases at V and 0 bases at J; junction bases unmatched: 9. Germline CDR1 and CDR2: SQVTM and ANQGSEA. There are 15 residues in the CDR3. It was genomic DNA that served as the template for profiling TCR beta VDJ and CDR3. TCRdb called the reads again in MiXCR, with one record for every CDR3 protein. The sample includes some 200,000 distinct CDR3 sequences, more than 45% of them seen just once. The sequence was obtained from a human donor with aplastic anemia. The V gene is TRBV29-1, the J gene TRBJ2-7; 9 bases fit TRBD2. Sample: sorted CD4+, CD8+, or CD8+CD57+ T cells (not recorded which) from PBMCs. CDR3 sequence reads: CSVALRLADSYEQYF. The DNA of the CDR3 is TGCAGCGTCGCGCTGCGACTAGCGGACTCCTACGAGCAGTACTTC.